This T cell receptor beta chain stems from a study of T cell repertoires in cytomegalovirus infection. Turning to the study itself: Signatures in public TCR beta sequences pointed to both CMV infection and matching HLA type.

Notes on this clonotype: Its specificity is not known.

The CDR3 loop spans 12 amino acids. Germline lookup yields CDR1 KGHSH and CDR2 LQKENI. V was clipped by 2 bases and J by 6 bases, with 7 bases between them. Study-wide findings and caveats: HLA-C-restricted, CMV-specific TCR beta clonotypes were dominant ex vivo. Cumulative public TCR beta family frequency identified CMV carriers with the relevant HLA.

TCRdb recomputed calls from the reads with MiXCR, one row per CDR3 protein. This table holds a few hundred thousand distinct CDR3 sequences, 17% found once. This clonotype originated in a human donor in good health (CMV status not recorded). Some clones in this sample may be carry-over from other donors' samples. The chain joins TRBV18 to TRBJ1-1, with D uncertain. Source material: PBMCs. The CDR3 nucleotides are TGTGCCAGCTCACCAGACCCCCCTGAAGCTTTCTTT. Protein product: CASSPDPPEAFF.